The sequence of this TCR beta chain was determined in a study of T-cell memory formation after mild COVID-19. Per germline, CDR1 SGDLS and CDR2 YYNGEE. The CDR3 has 15 amino acids. Trimming took 4 bases from V and 4 from J, leaving 15 bases between them. Study-wide points: For second-wave clones that peaked at day 37, SARS-CoV-2 specificity went unverified. Contracting CD4+ clones lay largely in CM and EM, with CD8+ ones residing in EMRA.

cDNA libraries for TCR alpha and TCR beta, carrying sample barcodes and UMIs, came from 5'RACE with constant-segment primers. TCRdb reanalysed the 5' RACE reads using MiXCR and keeps one entry per CDR3 protein. The repertoire holds 250,000 to 300,000 distinct CDR3 sequences, with 15% to 20% as singletons. Only a few counts were recorded for this clonotype. Antigen specificity is unknown. V and J are TRBV9 and TRBJ1-5; D may be TRBD1 (6 bases). The receptor comes from a young man who had mild COVID-19 (a few samples of this study predate the infection). Cell type and time point are not known. Source material: PBMCs or a T cell subset sorted from them (not recorded which). The CDR3 DNA reads as TGTGCCAGCAGCCTTACCGGGACACCAAATCAGCCCCAGCATTTT. This encodes CASSLTGTPNQPQHF.